This T cell receptor beta chain stems from a study of Graves' ophthalmopathy and Graves' hyperthyroidism. Whole-study results and caveats: Blood contained most expanded thyroid clonotypes exceeding 0.001 frequency. Predictions made by the model for ophthalmopathy progression reached more than 55% sensitivity and almost 75% specificity.

This clonotype came up many times. Its antigen is not identified. Hyperthyroidism was new, under 2 months, in patients aged 18 to 65. A volume of 8 to 10 ml of fresh peripheral blood supplied the PBMCs. The CDR3 is made up of 15 amino acids. V trimming: 1 base; J trimming: 3 bases; junction bases outside the gene matches: 6. Germline V gene lookup returns CDR1 SGHTA and CDR2 FQGNSA. Investigators amplified TCR beta CDR3 regions from RNA transcripts. First-round RT-PCR relied on HTBI primers, and a second-round multiplex PCR came next. Via MiXCR, TCRdb re-called the multiplex PCR reads, giving one row per CDR3 protein. The sample carries 400,000 to 450,000 distinct CDR3 sequences, about 21% recorded once.

The chain recombines TRBV7-2 with TRBJ2-7; 7 nucleotides line up with TRBD1. This sequence was found in a woman younger than 30 with stable Graves' hyperthyroidism. Sequenced: peripheral blood. CDR3 sequence (DNA): TGTGCCAGCAGCTTAGACGCGACAGGGTTCTACGAGCAGTACTTC. Encoded protein: CASSLDATGFYEQYF.